The rows below give T cell receptor beta chains drawn from one sample of a study of shared clonotypes between healthy human individuals. The protocol was immunoSEQ multiplex PCR, while the TCRdb copy is restricted to in-frame clones and leaves out a portion. Here the sample spans around 88,000 clones, 60% to 70% being singletons. Sequencing was performed on memory CD8+ T cells sorted from blood. These receptors originate from a man under 40 in good health. Each CDR3 is given with its conserved first and last residue. D genes are given only for firm matches. Only some rows state a clone size, as once, few, many or a class for expanded clones.

>TRBD2|TRBV5-6|NA|TRBJ2-5
CASSKNLPGLAGMETQYF
TGTGCCAGCAGCAAGAATCTACCGGGACTAGCGGGAATGGAGACCCAGTACTTC
>NA|TRBV7-6|NA|TRBJ2-1
CASSPWTSGSYNEQFF
TGTGCCAGCAGCCCTTGGACGTCGGGCTCCTACAATGAGCAGTTCTTC
>NA|TRBV6-1|NA|TRBJ2-5
CASSPMTGEQETQYF
TGTGCCAGCAGTCCTATGACGGGTGAGCAAGAGACCCAGTACTTC
>NA|TRBV19|NA|TRBJ1-2
CASRATGQGYTF
TGTGCCAGTAGGGCCACAGGGCAGGGCTACACCTTC
>NA|TRBV5-1|NA|TRBJ2-2
CASSVGSLRELFF
TGCGCCAGCAGCGTAGGGAGCTTGAGGGAGCTGTTTTTT
>NA|TRBV30|NA|TRBJ1-3
CAWMNLGNTIYF
TGTGCCTGGATGAATTTAGGAAACACCATATATTTT
>NA|TRBV7-9|NA|TRBJ1-4
CASSLEAATNEKLFF
TGTGCCAGCAGCTTGGAGGCCGCAACTAATGAAAAACTGTTTTTT
>NA|TRBV10-1|NA|TRBJ1-2
CASVGGEGYTF
TGCGCCAGCGTGGGGGGTGAGGGCTACACCTTC
>NA|TRBV25-1|few|TRBJ2-3
CASSERITDTQYF
TGTGCCAGCAGTGAAAGGATCACAGATACGCAGTATTTT
>NA|TRBV30|NA|TRBJ2-1
CAWTHSNEQFF
TGTGCCTGGACCCATTCCAATGAGCAGTTCTTC
>TRBD2|TRBV7-2|NA|TRBJ2-5
CASSLSRAGVAETQYF
TGTGCCAGCAGCTTATCGCGCGCGGGAGTGGCCGAGACCCAGTACTTC
>TRBD2|TRBV5-1|NA|TRBJ2-7
CASSLEGLNWSYEQYF
TGCGCCAGCAGCTTGGAGGGACTAAATTGGTCCTACGAGCAGTACTTC
>NA|TRBV7-2|few|TRBJ1-5
CASSLTGLGLNQPQHF
TGTGCCAGCAGCTTAACAGGGTTGGGCCTAAATCAGCCCCAGCATTTT
>NA|TRBV5-4|once|TRBJ1-3
CASSWDQGSGNTIYF
TGTGCCAGCAGCTGGGATCAGGGGTCTGGAAACACCATATATTTT
>TRBD1|TRBV7-9|NA|TRBJ1-3
CASSFGTALLAGNTIYF
TGTGCCAGCAGCTTTGGGACAGCGCTTTTGGCTGGAAACACCATATATTTT
>NA|TRBV9|once|TRBJ2-1
CASSVEGDYNEQFF
TGTGCCAGCAGCGTAGAGGGGGACTACAATGAGCAGTTCTTC
>TRBD1|TRBV5-1|NA|TRBJ1-1
CASSFVVGQGLSSTEAFF
TGCGCCAGCAGTTTTGTGGTAGGACAGGGCCTGTCTAGCACTGAAGCTTTCTTT
>TRBD2|TRBV11-2|NA|TRBJ2-7
CASSPSGPKEQYF
TGTGCCAGCAGCCCTAGCGGCCCCAAGGAGCAGTACTTC
>NA|TRBV7-9|few|TRBJ2-1
CASSYSLGGRDYNEQFF
TGTGCCAGCAGTTACAGTCTAGGTGGAAGAGACTACAATGAGCAGTTCTTC
>NA|TRBV10-2|NA|TRBJ2-2
CASSNRESGELFF
TGCGCCAGCTCGAACCGGGAGTCCGGGGAGCTGTTTTTT
>NA|TRBV6-1|few|TRBJ2-7
CASSGGRSDLYEQYF
TGTGCCAGCAGTGGGGGGCGGTCGGACCTTTACGAGCAGTACTTC
>TRBD1|TRBV7-2|NA|TRBJ2-3
CASSWDRGRTDTQYF
TGTGCCAGCAGCTGGGACAGGGGACGCACAGATACGCAGTATTTT
>NA|TRBV7-2|NA|TRBJ1-1
CASSSPRVDNTEAFF
TGTGCCAGCAGCTCCCCCAGGGTCGACAACACTGAAGCTTTCTTT
>NA|TRBV23-1|NA|TRBJ1-5
CASSQSDGRSNQPQHF
TGCGCCAGCAGTCAATCGGACGGCAGGTCTAATCAGCCCCAGCATTTT